These T cell receptor beta chains were read from a single sample in a study of regulatory dendritic cells for organ transplantation. These receptors have no identified antigens. Some clones are missing from TCRdb's copy, which holds only in-frame ones; the method was immunoSEQ multiplex PCR. The profile shows some 9,300 clones, about three fifths of them singletons. Sequences were obtained from naive CD4+ T cells from blood cultured with dendritic cells. The receptors here all came from a human donor in good health. The CDR3 runs from the conserved cysteine through the conserved F or W. Each record gives: clone size, V gene, D gene, J gene, CDR3 DNA, CDR3 protein. D genes are given only for firm matches. Expanded clones get a size class; other rows say once, few or many, or leave the size out.

abundance: NA; v_gene: TRBV4-3; d_gene: NA; j_gene: TRBJ1-5; CDR3nt: TGCGCCAGCAGCCAAGATTTGGACAGAAGCAATCAGCCCCAGCATTTT; CDR3aa: CASSQDLDRSNQPQHF
abundance: NA; v_gene: TRBV5-1; d_gene: TRBD1; j_gene: TRBJ1-5; CDR3nt: TGCGCCAGCAGCCCCCGGGACAGGGGTTTCAATCAGCCCCAGCATTTT; CDR3aa: CASSPRDRGFNQPQHF
abundance: NA; v_gene: TRBV11-2; d_gene: NA; j_gene: TRBJ2-1; CDR3nt: TGTGCCAGCAGGTACTCAGGGGACCTTTACAATGAGCAGTTCTTC; CDR3aa: CASRYSGDLYNEQFF
abundance: NA; v_gene: TRBV7-2; d_gene: TRBD2; j_gene: TRBJ2-5; CDR3nt: TGTGCCAGCAGATCCGGGGGGGTAGAGACCCAGTACTTC; CDR3aa: CASRSGGVETQYF
abundance: NA; v_gene: TRBV7-8; d_gene: NA; j_gene: TRBJ1-4; CDR3nt: TGTGCCAGCAGCTTAGGACACTGGGAAAAACTGTTTTTT; CDR3aa: CASSLGHWEKLFF
abundance: NA; v_gene: TRBV5-1; d_gene: TRBD2; j_gene: TRBJ2-5; CDR3nt: TGCGCCAGCAGCTTGGTCCTAGCGGGGGAAGAGACCCAGTACTTC; CDR3aa: CASSLVLAGEETQYF
abundance: NA; v_gene: TRBV27; d_gene: NA; j_gene: TRBJ2-3; CDR3nt: TGTGCCAGCAGTTTTGATTTTAGAGGCACAGATACGCAGTATTTT; CDR3aa: CASSFDFRGTDTQYF
abundance: NA; v_gene: TRBV13; d_gene: TRBD1; j_gene: TRBJ1-2; CDR3nt: TGTGCCAGCAGCTTAAAGGGACAGGGGGCGATTAACTATGGCTACACCTTC; CDR3aa: CASSLKGQGAINYGYTF
abundance: NA; v_gene: TRBV29-1; d_gene: TRBD1; j_gene: TRBJ1-1; CDR3nt: TGCAGCGTTTCCGGGACAGGGCCTTCCGAAGCTTTCTTT; CDR3aa: CSVSGTGPSEAFF
abundance: few; v_gene: TRBV9; d_gene: NA; j_gene: TRBJ2-7; CDR3nt: TGTGCCAGCAGCGTAGATCCGGGACAAACCTACGAGCAGTACTTC; CDR3aa: CASSVDPGQTYEQYF
abundance: NA; v_gene: TRBV28; d_gene: NA; j_gene: TRBJ1-2; CDR3nt: TGTGCCAGCAGTCAAAGGACAGATTTCTATGGCTACACCTTC; CDR3aa: CASSQRTDFYGYTF
abundance: few; v_gene: TRBV2; d_gene: NA; j_gene: TRBJ1-1; CDR3nt: TGTGCCAGCAGTGAAACGGAGGTGGACACTGAAGCTTTCTTT; CDR3aa: CASSETEVDTEAFF
abundance: NA; v_gene: TRBV5-1; d_gene: NA; j_gene: TRBJ2-7; CDR3nt: TGCGCCAGCAGCTTAGTTGGGACAAGGGACGAGCAGTACTTC; CDR3aa: CASSLVGTRDEQYF
abundance: NA; v_gene: TRBV7-2; d_gene: NA; j_gene: TRBJ2-7; CDR3nt: TGTGCCAGCAGCTTGGACTCCCAGGTCTACGAGCAGTACTTC; CDR3aa: CASSLDSQVYEQYF
abundance: NA; v_gene: TRBV5-1; d_gene: TRBD2; j_gene: TRBJ2-2; CDR3nt: TGCGCCAGCAGCCCCCAAAAGACTAGCTCGAACACCGGGGAGCTGTTTTTT; CDR3aa: CASSPQKTSSNTGELFF
abundance: NA; v_gene: TRBV6-5; d_gene: NA; j_gene: TRBJ2-3; CDR3nt: TGTGCCAGCAGTTACCGCCCGACTAGAACAGATACGCAGTATTTT; CDR3aa: CASSYRPTRTDTQYF
abundance: NA; v_gene: TRBV4-1; d_gene: NA; j_gene: TRBJ1-2; CDR3nt: TGCGCCAGCAGCCAAGCGGGGGAAAGGGCGGCCTATGGCTACACCTTC; CDR3aa: CASSQAGERAAYGYTF
abundance: few; v_gene: TRBV7-9; d_gene: NA; j_gene: TRBJ1-6; CDR3nt: TGTGCCAGCAGCTTAGAGGTGGCGGATTCACCCCTCCACTTT; CDR3aa: CASSLEVADSPLHF
abundance: NA; v_gene: TRBV27; d_gene: TRBD1; j_gene: TRBJ1-6; CDR3nt: TGTGCCAGCACCACAGGGGGCGCCGAATATAATTCACCCCTCCACTTT; CDR3aa: CASTTGGAEYNSPLHF
abundance: NA; v_gene: TRBV28; d_gene: TRBD1; j_gene: TRBJ2-3; CDR3nt: TGTGCCGCGGGACAGGGGGTTCCAGATACGCAGTATTTT; CDR3aa: CAAGQGVPDTQYF
abundance: NA; v_gene: TRBV7-7; d_gene: NA; j_gene: TRBJ2-1; CDR3nt: TGTGCCAGCAGCTGCCAAGCGGCTGACTACAATGAGCAGTTCTTC; CDR3aa: CASSCQAADYNEQFF
abundance: NA; v_gene: TRBV19; d_gene: NA; j_gene: TRBJ1-5; CDR3nt: TGTGCCAGCCTCAACCCGGGACACCGCAATCAGCCCCAGCATTTT; CDR3aa: CASLNPGHRNQPQHF
abundance: NA; v_gene: TRBV6-6; d_gene: NA; j_gene: TRBJ1-5; CDR3nt: TGTGCCAGCGATGCAGGCAATCAGCCCCAGCATTTT; CDR3aa: CASDAGNQPQHF
abundance: NA; v_gene: TRBV7-9; d_gene: NA; j_gene: TRBJ1-4; CDR3nt: TGTGCCAGCAGCCCCTCTGGGAGGGGTGAAAAACTGTTTTTT; CDR3aa: CASSPSGRGEKLFF
abundance: NA; v_gene: TRBV27; d_gene: TRBD2; j_gene: TRBJ2-7; CDR3nt: TGTGCCAGCAGACCTAGCGGGGGCTACGAGCAGTACTTC; CDR3aa: CASRPSGGYEQYF
abundance: NA; v_gene: TRBV6-5; d_gene: NA; j_gene: TRBJ1-2; CDR3nt: TGTGCCAGCAGCTCCCTTAACTATGGCTACACCTTC; CDR3aa: CASSSLNYGYTF
abundance: NA; v_gene: TRBV25-1; d_gene: TRBD1; j_gene: TRBJ1-2; CDR3nt: TGTGCCAGCAGTGAATTCAGGGGGCGCTTGGATGGCTACACCTTC; CDR3aa: CASSEFRGRLDGYTF
abundance: NA; v_gene: TRBV7-9; d_gene: NA; j_gene: TRBJ1-5; CDR3nt: TGTGCCAGCAGCTTATCGGGGGTTAGCAATCAGCCCCAGCATTTT; CDR3aa: CASSLSGVSNQPQHF
abundance: NA; v_gene: TRBV7-9; d_gene: NA; j_gene: TRBJ1-1; CDR3nt: TGTGCCAGCAGCTTAGCCGGACAGATTGTCACTGAAGCTTTCTTT; CDR3aa: CASSLAGQIVTEAFF
abundance: NA; v_gene: TRBV10-3; d_gene: TRBD2; j_gene: TRBJ2-1; CDR3nt: TGTGCCATCAGTGACTCCCGGACTAGCGGGGGGCCCGCCTACAATGAGCAGTTCTTC; CDR3aa: CAISDSRTSGGPAYNEQFF
abundance: NA; v_gene: TRBV7-2; d_gene: NA; j_gene: TRBJ1-4; CDR3nt: TGTGCCAGCAGCTTAGTTTCGGGGTTGGCTAATGAAAAACTGTTTTTT; CDR3aa: CASSLVSGLANEKLFF
abundance: few; v_gene: TRBV5-1; d_gene: NA; j_gene: TRBJ1-1; CDR3nt: TGCGCCAGCAGCTTCGGCCGGGAGGCTGAAGCTTTCTTT; CDR3aa: CASSFGREAEAFF
abundance: NA; v_gene: TRBV6-6; d_gene: NA; j_gene: TRBJ2-1; CDR3nt: TGTGCCAGCAGTTCAACAGACAGCAATGAGCAGTTCTTC; CDR3aa: CASSSTDSNEQFF
abundance: NA; v_gene: TRBV7-2; d_gene: TRBD1; j_gene: TRBJ1-6; CDR3nt: TGTGCCAGCAGCTTAGTGGCACAGGGGGCTCATTCACCCCTCCACTTT; CDR3aa: CASSLVAQGAHSPLHF
abundance: NA; v_gene: TRBV23-1; d_gene: TRBD2; j_gene: TRBJ2-3; CDR3nt: TGCGCCAGCAGTCAATCGATCTCAACGGGGGGGGGCACAGATACGCAGTATTTT; CDR3aa: CASSQSISTGGGTDTQYF
abundance: NA; v_gene: TRBV7-2; d_gene: NA; j_gene: TRBJ2-2; CDR3nt: TGTGCCAGCAGCTTAGTACAGGCGAACACCGGGGAGCTGTTTTTT; CDR3aa: CASSLVQANTGELFF
abundance: once; v_gene: TRBV5-5; d_gene: TRBD1; j_gene: TRBJ1-3; CDR3nt: TGTGCCAGCACCCAGGGGGTTCGAAACACCATATATTTT; CDR3aa: CASTQGVRNTIYF
abundance: few; v_gene: TRBV10-3; d_gene: TRBD2; j_gene: TRBJ2-2; CDR3nt: TGTGCCATCTTAGCGGGGGGTCGCACCGGGGAGCTGTTTTTT; CDR3aa: CAILAGGRTGELFF
abundance: NA; v_gene: TRBV7-9; d_gene: NA; j_gene: TRBJ1-2; CDR3nt: TGTGCCAGCAGCCTCGGGCAGGGTGGTATATTCGACTATGGCTACACCTTC; CDR3aa: CASSLGQGGIFDYGYTF
abundance: NA; v_gene: TRBV11-2; d_gene: TRBD2; j_gene: TRBJ2-5; CDR3nt: TGTGCCAGCAGCTTAGCTCTAGCGGGGGCTCAAGAGACCCAGTACTTC; CDR3aa: CASSLALAGAQETQYF
abundance: NA; v_gene: TRBV2; d_gene: TRBD1; j_gene: TRBJ1-1; CDR3nt: TGTGCCAGCAGGGGGACAGGGGGTACTGAAGCTTTCTTT; CDR3aa: CASRGTGGTEAFF
abundance: NA; v_gene: TRBV7-9; d_gene: NA; j_gene: TRBJ1-1; CDR3nt: TGTGCCAGCAGCTTAGTGGGACACAGGAACACTGAAGCTTTCTTT; CDR3aa: CASSLVGHRNTEAFF
abundance: NA; v_gene: TRBV10-3; d_gene: TRBD1; j_gene: TRBJ1-4; CDR3nt: TGTGCCATCAGTGAGTCGACAGGGGATGTTGAAAAACTGTTTTTT; CDR3aa: CAISESTGDVEKLFF
abundance: NA; v_gene: TRBV19; d_gene: NA; j_gene: TRBJ1-5; CDR3nt: TGTGCCAGTAGTCCCCGGCCGGCACAGGGAGTTAGCAATCAGCCCCAGCATTTT; CDR3aa: CASSPRPAQGVSNQPQHF
abundance: NA; v_gene: TRBV15; d_gene: TRBD2; j_gene: TRBJ2-5; CDR3nt: TGTGCCACCAGCCCGCCCGGACTAGCGGCTCAAGAGACCCAGTACTTC; CDR3aa: CATSPPGLAAQETQYF
abundance: NA; v_gene: TRBV25-1; d_gene: TRBD1; j_gene: TRBJ2-3; CDR3nt: TGTGCCAGCAGTGATTCCGGGACAGTTAGCACAGATACGCAGTATTTT; CDR3aa: CASSDSGTVSTDTQYF
abundance: NA; v_gene: TRBV5-3; d_gene: NA; j_gene: TRBJ2-2; CDR3nt: TGTGCCAGAAGCTTGGTTTGGGGGGCGAACACCGGGGAGCTGTTTTTT; CDR3aa: CARSLVWGANTGELFF
abundance: once; v_gene: TRBV2; d_gene: NA; j_gene: TRBJ1-5; CDR3nt: TGTGCCAGCAGTGATTCCGGGGGCAATCAGCCCCAGCATTTT; CDR3aa: CASSDSGGNQPQHF
abundance: few; v_gene: TRBV10-3; d_gene: NA; j_gene: TRBJ2-3; CDR3nt: TGTGCCATCAGTGAGACTGGGGCCACAGGAGCTTGGATGGGCACAGATACGCAGTATTTT; CDR3aa: CAISETGATGAWMGTDTQYF
abundance: NA; v_gene: TRBV6-4; d_gene: NA; j_gene: TRBJ2-5; CDR3nt: TGTGCCAGCAGCCCGGGGAGCTCCCTAGGAGAGACCCAGTACTTC; CDR3aa: CASSPGSSLGETQYF
abundance: NA; v_gene: TRBV7-9; d_gene: TRBD1; j_gene: TRBJ1-2; CDR3nt: TGTGCCAGCAGCTTAGAAGACAGGGTTGGCTACACCTTC; CDR3aa: CASSLEDRVGYTF
abundance: few; v_gene: TRBV6-5; d_gene: NA; j_gene: TRBJ1-2; CDR3nt: TGTGCCAGCAGTACCTCAGGGTACTATGGCTACACCTTC; CDR3aa: CASSTSGYYGYTF
abundance: few; v_gene: TRBV5-1; d_gene: TRBD1; j_gene: TRBJ1-1; CDR3nt: TGCGCCAGCAGCCTCGGACAGGGCGGGAGCACTGAAGCTTTCTTT; CDR3aa: CASSLGQGGSTEAFF
abundance: NA; v_gene: TRBV7-2; d_gene: TRBD1; j_gene: TRBJ1-1; CDR3nt: TGTGCCAGCAGCTTAGAGAGGACAGGAATTAACACTGAAGCTTTCTTT; CDR3aa: CASSLERTGINTEAFF
abundance: NA; v_gene: TRBV11-3; d_gene: TRBD2; j_gene: TRBJ2-3; CDR3nt: TGTGCCAGCAGCTTACCTAGGACTAGCGGGGGAACTAGCACAGATACGCAGTATTTT; CDR3aa: CASSLPRTSGGTSTDTQYF
abundance: NA; v_gene: TRBV5-6; d_gene: NA; j_gene: TRBJ2-3; CDR3nt: TGTGCCAGCAGCTACCAGACTAGCACAGATACGCAGTATTTT; CDR3aa: CASSYQTSTDTQYF
abundance: NA; v_gene: TRBV18; d_gene: NA; j_gene: TRBJ2-2; CDR3nt: TGTGCCAGCTCCTCACCGACTGGTCCGGGCACCGGGGAGCTGTTTTTT; CDR3aa: CASSSPTGPGTGELFF